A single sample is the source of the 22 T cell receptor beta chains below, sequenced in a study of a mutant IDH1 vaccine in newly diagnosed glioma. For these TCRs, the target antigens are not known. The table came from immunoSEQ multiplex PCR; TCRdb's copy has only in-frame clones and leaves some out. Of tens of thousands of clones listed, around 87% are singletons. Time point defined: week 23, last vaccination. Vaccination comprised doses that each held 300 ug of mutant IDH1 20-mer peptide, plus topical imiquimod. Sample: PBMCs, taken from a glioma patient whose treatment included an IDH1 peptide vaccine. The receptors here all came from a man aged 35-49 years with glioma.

For the CDR3, the DNA is TGCGCCAGCAGCCAAGACGTCGGGGTCAAGAGAGAGACCCAGTACTTC. Translating it yields CASSQDVGVKRETQYF. The gene calls are TRBV4-1 and TRBJ2-5; TRBD2 might be the D (5 bases). Germline CDR1 and CDR2: MGHRA and YSYEKL. Trimming removed 0 bases from V and 4 bases from J, with 15 bases in between. This CDR3 has 16 amino acids.

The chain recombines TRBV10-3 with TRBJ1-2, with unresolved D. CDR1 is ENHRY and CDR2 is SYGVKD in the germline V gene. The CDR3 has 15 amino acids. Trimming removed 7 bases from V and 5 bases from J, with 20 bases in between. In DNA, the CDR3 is TGTGCCATCATTGTCGCCCCCGAAGCTGGATATGGCTACACCTTC. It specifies CAIIVAPEAGYGYTF.

CDR3 bases: TGTGCCAGCTCACGATCGGACAGCAGCTCCTACAATGAGCAGTTCTTC. Translating gives CASSRSDSSSYNEQFF. The J gene is TRBJ2-1, the V gene TRBV18; D perhaps matches TRBD1 (6 bases). V was shortened by 4 bases and J by 0 bases, with 13 bases between the two germline ends. The CDR3 consists of 16 residues. Germline V gives CDR1 KGHSH, CDR2 LQKENI. Full variable domain (rest looked up from reference TRBV18 and TRBJ2-1): NAGVMQNPRHLVRRRGQEARLRCSPMKGHSHVYWYRQLPEEGLKFMVYLQKENIIDESGMPKERFSAEFPKEGPSILRIQQVVRGDSAAYFCASSRSDSSSYNEQFFGPGTRLTVL.

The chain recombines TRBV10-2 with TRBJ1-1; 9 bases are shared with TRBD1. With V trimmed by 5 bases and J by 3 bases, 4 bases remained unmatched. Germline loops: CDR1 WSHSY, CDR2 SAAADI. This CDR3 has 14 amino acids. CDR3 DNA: TGCGCCAGCAGTACAGGGGGCGCGTACACTGAAGCTTTCTTT. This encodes CASSTGGAYTEAFF.

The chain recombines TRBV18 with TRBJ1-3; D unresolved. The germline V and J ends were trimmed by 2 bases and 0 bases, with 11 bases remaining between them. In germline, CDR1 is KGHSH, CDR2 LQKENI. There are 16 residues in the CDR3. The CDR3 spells CASSPGAGPSGNTIYF. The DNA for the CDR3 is TGTGCCAGCTCACCAGGAGCAGGCCCCTCTGGAAACACCATATATTTT.

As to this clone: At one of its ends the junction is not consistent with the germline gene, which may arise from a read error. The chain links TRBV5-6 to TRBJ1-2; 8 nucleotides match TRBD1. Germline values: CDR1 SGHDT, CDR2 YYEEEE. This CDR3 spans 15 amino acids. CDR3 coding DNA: TGTGCCAGCCAGAGACGAGGACAGGGTAACAATGGCTACACCTTC. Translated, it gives CASQRRGQGNNGYTF.

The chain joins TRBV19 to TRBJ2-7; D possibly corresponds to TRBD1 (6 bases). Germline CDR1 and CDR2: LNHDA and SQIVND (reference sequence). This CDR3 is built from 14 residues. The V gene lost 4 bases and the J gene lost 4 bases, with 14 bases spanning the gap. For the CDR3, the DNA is TGTGCCAGTAGTACGGCAGGGGCCGCATACGAGCAGTACTTC. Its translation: CASSTAGAAYEQYF.

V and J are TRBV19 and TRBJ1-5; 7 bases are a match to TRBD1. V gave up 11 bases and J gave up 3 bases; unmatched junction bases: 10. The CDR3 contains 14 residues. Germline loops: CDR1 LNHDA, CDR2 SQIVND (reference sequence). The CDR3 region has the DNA TGTGCCTCTAAGGGGGACAGAGACAATCAGCCCCAGCATTTT. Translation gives CASKGDRDNQPQHF. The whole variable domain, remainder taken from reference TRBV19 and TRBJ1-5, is DGGITQSPKYLFRKEGQNVTLSCEQNLNHDAMYWYRQDPGQGLRLIYYSQIVNDFQKGDIAEGYSVSREKKESFPLTVTSAQKNPTAFYLCASKGDRDNQPQHFGDGTRLSIL.

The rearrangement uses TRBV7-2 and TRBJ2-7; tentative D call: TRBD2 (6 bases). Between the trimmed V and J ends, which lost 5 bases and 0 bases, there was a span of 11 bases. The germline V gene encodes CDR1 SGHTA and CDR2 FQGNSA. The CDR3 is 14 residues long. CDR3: CASSPTGSSYEQYF. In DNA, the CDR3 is TGTGCCAGCAGCCCAACCGGGAGCTCCTACGAGCAGTACTTC.

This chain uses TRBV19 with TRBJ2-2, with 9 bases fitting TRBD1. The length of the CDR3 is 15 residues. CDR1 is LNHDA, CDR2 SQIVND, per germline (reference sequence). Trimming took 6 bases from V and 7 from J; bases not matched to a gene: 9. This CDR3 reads CASSSGQGIGGELFF. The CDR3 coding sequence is TGTGCCAGTAGCTCGGGACAGGGAATTGGCGGGGAGCTGTTTTTT.

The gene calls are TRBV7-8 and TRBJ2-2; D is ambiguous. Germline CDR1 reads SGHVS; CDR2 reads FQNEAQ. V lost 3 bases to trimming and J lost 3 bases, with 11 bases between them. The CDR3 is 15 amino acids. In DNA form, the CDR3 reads TGTGCCAGCAGCTTGAGGAGACTCGACACCGGGGAGCTGTTTTTT. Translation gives CASSLRRLDTGELFF. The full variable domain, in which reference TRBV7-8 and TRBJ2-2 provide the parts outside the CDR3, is GAGVSQSPRYKVAKRGQDVALRCDPISGHVSLFWYQQALGQGPEFLTYFQNEAQLDKSGLPSDRFFAERPEGSVSTLKIQRTQQEDSAVYLCASSLRRLDTGELFFGEGSRLTVL.

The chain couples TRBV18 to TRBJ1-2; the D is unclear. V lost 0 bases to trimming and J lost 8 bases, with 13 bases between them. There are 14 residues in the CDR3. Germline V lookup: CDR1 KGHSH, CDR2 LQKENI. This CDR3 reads CASSPPNTGGGYTF. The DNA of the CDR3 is TGTGCCAGCTCACCACCGAACACCGGCGGCGGCTACACCTTC. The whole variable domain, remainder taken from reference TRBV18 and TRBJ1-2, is NAGVMQNPRHLVRRRGQEARLRCSPMKGHSHVYWYRQLPEEGLKFMVYLQKENIIDESGMPKERFSAEFPKEGPSILRIQQVVRGDSAAYFCASSPPNTGGGYTFGSGTRLTVV.

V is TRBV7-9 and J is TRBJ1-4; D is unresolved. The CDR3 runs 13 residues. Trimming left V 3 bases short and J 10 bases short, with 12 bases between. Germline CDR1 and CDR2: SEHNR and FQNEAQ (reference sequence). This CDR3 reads CASSFREKGKLFF. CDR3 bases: TGTGCCAGCAGCTTCCGGGAAAAAGGAAAACTGTTTTTT.

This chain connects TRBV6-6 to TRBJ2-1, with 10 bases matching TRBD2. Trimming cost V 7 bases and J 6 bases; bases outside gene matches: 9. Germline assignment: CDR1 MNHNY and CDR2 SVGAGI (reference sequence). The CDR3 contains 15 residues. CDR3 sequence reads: CASTLLAGTINEQFF. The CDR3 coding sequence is TGTGCCAGCACCTTACTAGCGGGAACCATCAATGAGCAGTTCTTC.

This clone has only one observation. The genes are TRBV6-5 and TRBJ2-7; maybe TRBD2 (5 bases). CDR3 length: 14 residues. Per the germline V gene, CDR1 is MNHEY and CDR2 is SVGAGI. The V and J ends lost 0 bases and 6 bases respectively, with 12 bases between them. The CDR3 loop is CASSYSSTGFEQYF. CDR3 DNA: TGTGCCAGCAGTTACTCGTCCACGGGGTTCGAGCAGTACTTC.

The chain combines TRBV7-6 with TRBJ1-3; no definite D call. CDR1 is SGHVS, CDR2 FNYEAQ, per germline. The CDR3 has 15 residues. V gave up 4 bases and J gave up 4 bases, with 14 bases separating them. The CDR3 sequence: CASSSRVGIGNTIYF. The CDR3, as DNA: TGTGCCAGCAGCTCGAGGGTTGGCATCGGAAACACCATATATTTT.

CDR3: CSGWQGGSYEQYF. The CDR3 DNA follows: TGCAGCGGGTGGCAGGGCGGATCCTACGAGCAGTACTTC. V is TRBV29-1 and J is TRBJ2-7; D might be TRBD1 (5 bases). This CDR3 spans 13 amino acids. V was pared by 7 bases and J by 1 base, with 14 bases between. Germline V gene data show CDR1 as SQVTM and CDR2 as ANQGSEA.

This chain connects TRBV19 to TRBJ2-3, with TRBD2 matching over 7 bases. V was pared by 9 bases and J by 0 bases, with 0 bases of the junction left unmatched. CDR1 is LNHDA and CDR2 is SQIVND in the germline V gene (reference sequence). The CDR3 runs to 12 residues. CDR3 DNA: TGTGCCAGCGGGAGGAGCACAGATACGCAGTATTTT. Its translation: CASGRSTDTQYF.

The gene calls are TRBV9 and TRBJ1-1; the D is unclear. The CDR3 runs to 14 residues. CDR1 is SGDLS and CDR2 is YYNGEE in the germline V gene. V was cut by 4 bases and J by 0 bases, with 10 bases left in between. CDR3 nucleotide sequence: TGTGCCAGCAGCCGACCCCCACTGAACACTGAAGCTTTCTTT. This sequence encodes CASSRPPLNTEAFF.

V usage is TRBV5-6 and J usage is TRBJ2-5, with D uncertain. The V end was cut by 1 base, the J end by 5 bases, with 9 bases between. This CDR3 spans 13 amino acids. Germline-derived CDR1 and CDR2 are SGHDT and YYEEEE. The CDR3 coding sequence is TGTGCCAGCAGCTTGTTCGAAGGGGAGACCCAGTACTTC. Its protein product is CASSLFEGETQYF.

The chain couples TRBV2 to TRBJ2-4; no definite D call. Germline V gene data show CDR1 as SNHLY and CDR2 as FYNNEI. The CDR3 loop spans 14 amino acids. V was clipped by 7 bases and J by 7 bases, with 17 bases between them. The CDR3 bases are TGTGCCAGCAACACTGTGGGCAACGGGAACATTCAGTACTTC. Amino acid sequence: CASNTVGNGNIQYF.

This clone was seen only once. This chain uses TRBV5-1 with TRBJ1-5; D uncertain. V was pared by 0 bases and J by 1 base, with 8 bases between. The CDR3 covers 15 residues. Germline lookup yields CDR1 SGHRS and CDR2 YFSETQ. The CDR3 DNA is TGCGCCAGCAGCTTGGGAGGTGGGAGCAATCAGCCCCAGCATTTT. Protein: CASSLGGGSNQPQHF.